This TCR beta chain was captured in a study of T cells in Graves' hyperthyroidism and ophthalmopathy. At the level of the study: Peripheral blood samples were taken at initial diagnosis, prior to any treatment.

From RNA transcripts, TCR beta CDR3 regions were amplified. The HTBI primer set drove a first-round RT-PCR of the TCR CDR3. TCRdb itself ran the multiplex PCR reads through MiXCR, one entry per CDR3 protein. This sample has hundreds of thousands of distinct CDR3 sequences; 13% to 15% occur once, and the top ten carry around 9.6%. The V gene end was trimmed by 4 bases and the J gene end by 11 bases; junction bases not matched to a gene: 7. Germline values: CDR1 DFQATT, CDR2 SNEGSKA (reference sequence). The CDR3 loop spans 11 amino acids. Ten or more counts support this clonotype. Absence of ophthalmopathy progression within 18 months defined stable Graves' hyperthyroidism. The diagnostic basis comprised clinical symptoms, serum thyroxine and TRAb, thyroid ultrasound and orbital computed tomography. Cells are PBMCs isolated from around 9.4 ml of fresh blood.

This receptor was obtained from a woman aged 18-35 years with Graves' hyperthyroidism. The rearrangement uses TRBV20-1 and TRBJ1-1; 7 nucleotides match TRBD1. What was sequenced was blood. The DNA for the CDR3 is TGCAGTGCTACGAGACAGGGTGGGGCTTTCTTT. Encoded protein: CSATRQGGAFF.